The clone carrying this TCR beta chain showed up many times. The antigen is not known. In TCRdb, the 5' RACE reads were re-called with MiXCR into one record per CDR3 protein. The sample has fewer than 80,000 distinct CDR3 sequences, around a fifth seen once; the top ten hold more than 2.5%. CDR1 SGHRS and CDR2 YFSETQ come from the germline V gene. The CDR3 runs 13 residues. Trimming removed 0 bases at V and 4 bases at J, with 5 bases between. The study's findings and limits: The larger cohort examined one V-J beta rearrangement, not whole repertoires. Tumor-infiltrating Treg TCR alpha and beta sequences overlapped most with tumor naive CD4+ T cells, then blood naive.

The rearrangement links TRBV5-1 to TRBJ2-1; no definite D call. Material: memory CD4+ T cells sorted from a lymph node. The subset: memory CD4+ T cells, CD4+CD45RO+CD25-. The source of this sequence is a female donor with breast cancer. CDR3 sequence: CASSLDIYNEQFF. The DNA for the CDR3 is TGCGCCAGCAGCTTGGACATATACAATGAGCAGTTCTTC.